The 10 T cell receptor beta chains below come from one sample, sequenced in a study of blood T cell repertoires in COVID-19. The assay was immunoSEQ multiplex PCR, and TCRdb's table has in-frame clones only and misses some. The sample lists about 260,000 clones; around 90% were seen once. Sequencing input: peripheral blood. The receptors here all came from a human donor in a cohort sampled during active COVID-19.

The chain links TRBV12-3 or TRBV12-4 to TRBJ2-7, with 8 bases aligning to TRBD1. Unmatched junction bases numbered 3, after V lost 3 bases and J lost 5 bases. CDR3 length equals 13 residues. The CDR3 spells CASSFAGGHEQYF. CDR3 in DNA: TGTGCCAGCAGTTTCGCAGGGGGCCACGAGCAGTACTTC.

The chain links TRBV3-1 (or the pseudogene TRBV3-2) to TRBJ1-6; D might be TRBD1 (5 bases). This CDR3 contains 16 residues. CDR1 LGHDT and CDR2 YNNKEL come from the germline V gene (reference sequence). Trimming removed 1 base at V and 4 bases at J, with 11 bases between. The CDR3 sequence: CASSQARDLYNSPLHF. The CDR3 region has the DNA TGTGCCAGCAGCCAAGCTAGGGACTTGTATAATTCACCCCTCCACTTT.

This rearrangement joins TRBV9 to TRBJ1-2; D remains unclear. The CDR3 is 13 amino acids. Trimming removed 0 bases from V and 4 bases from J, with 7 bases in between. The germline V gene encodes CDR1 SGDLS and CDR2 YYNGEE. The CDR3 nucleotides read TGTGCCAGCAGCGTAGGAGGGAGCTATGGCTACACCTTC. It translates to CASSVGGSYGYTF.

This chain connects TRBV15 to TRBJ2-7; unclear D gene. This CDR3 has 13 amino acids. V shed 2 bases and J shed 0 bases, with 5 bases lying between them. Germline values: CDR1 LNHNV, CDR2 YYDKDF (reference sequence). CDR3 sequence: CATSRTVSYEQYF. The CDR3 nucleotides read TGTGCCACCAGCAGAACTGTCTCCTACGAGCAGTACTTC.

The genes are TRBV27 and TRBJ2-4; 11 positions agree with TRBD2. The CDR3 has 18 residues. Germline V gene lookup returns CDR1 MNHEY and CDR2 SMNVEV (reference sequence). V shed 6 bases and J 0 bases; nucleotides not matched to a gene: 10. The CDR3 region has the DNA TGTGCCAGCAGCGCTAGCGGGGGGACCCTTGTAGCCAAAAACATTCAGTACTTC. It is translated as CASSASGGTLVAKNIQYF.

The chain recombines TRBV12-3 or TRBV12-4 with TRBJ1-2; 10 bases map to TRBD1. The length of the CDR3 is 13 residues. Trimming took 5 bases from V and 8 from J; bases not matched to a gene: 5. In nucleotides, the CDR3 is TGTGCCAGCAGTCTGGGACAGGGGCGAGGCTACACCTTC. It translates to CASSLGQGRGYTF.

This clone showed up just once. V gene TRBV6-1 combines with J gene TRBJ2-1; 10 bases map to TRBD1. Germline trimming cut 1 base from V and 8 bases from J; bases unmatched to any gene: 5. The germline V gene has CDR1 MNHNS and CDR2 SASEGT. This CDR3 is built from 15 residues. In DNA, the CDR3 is TGTGCCAGCAGTGAAGTGGACAGGGGGTTTCATGAGCAGTTCTTC. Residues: CASSEVDRGFHEQFF.

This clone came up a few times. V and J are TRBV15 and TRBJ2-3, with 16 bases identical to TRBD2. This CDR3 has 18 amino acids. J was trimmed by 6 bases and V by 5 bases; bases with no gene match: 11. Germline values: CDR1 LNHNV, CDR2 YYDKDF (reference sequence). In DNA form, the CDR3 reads TGTGCCACCAGCGGTACAGTGCCGGGACTAGCGGGGGGGGATACGCAGTATTTT. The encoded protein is CATSGTVPGLAGGDTQYF.

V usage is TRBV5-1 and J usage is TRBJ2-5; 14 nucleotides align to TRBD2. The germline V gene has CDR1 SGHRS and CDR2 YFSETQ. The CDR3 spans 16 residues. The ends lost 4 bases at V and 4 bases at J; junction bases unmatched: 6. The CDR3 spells CASSQGLAGVGETQYF. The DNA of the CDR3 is TGCGCCAGCAGCCAGGGACTAGCGGGAGTCGGAGAGACCCAGTACTTC. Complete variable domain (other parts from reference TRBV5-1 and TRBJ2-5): KAGVTQTPRYLIKTRGQQVTLSCSPISGHRSVSWYQQTPGQGLQFLFEYFSETQRNKGNFPGRFSGRQFSNSRSEMNVSTLELGDSALYLCASSQGLAGVGETQYFGPGTRLLVL.

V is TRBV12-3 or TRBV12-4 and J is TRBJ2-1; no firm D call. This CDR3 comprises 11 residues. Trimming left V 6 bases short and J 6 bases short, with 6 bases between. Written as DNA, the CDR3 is TGTGCCAGCAGCCTCAGCAATGAGCAGTTCTTC. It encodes CASSLSNEQFF.